These 29 T cell receptor beta chains came from one sample sequenced in a study of molecular identifiers for immune sequencing clone quantification. TCRdb processed the PCR reads anew with MiXCR; each CDR3 protein has one entry. The sample lists under 800,000 distinct CDR3 sequences, approximately 24% seen once, with 0.7% to 0.95% in the top ten. The sequenced sample consisted of naive CD8+ T cells from blood, with Jurkat cell RNA spiked in. The subset denotes: FACS-sorted CD8+CD4-CCR7+CD45RA+ naive T cells. These receptors were obtained from a human donor in good health. Some libraries in this study had Jurkat cell RNA spiked in.

This clonotype has just a few counts. V usage is TRBV4-3 and J usage is TRBJ2-1; 7 positions match TRBD2. Trimming cost V 0 bases and J 8 bases; bases outside gene matches: 10. The CDR3 has 16 amino acids. Germline V gives CDR1 LGHNA, CDR2 YSLEER. The DNA for the CDR3 is TGCGCCAGCAGCCAAGATGCGGGCGGGGCGGGAGATGAGCAGTTCTTC. Its translation is CASSQDAGGAGDEQFF.

The genes are TRBV28 and TRBJ2-7, with TRBD2 as a possible D gene (5 bases). CDR3 length: 15 amino acids. V lost 3 bases to trimming and J lost 3 bases, with 15 bases between them. In germline, CDR1 is MDHEN, CDR2 SYDVKM. CDR3 coding DNA: TGTGCCAGCAGTTTTCGAGGACTGAGCGGCTACGAGCAGTACTTC. Its translation: CASSFRGLSGYEQYF.

This clonotype was counted once. A much larger clone is a single base away; this may be a read error. The chain uses TRBV12-3 or TRBV12-4 and TRBJ2-7; weak D call: TRBD1 (5 bases). CDR3 size: 15 residues. The V gene lost 6 bases and the J gene lost 0 bases, with 15 bases spanning the gap. The CDR3 reads CASSPDSSSSYEQYF. For the CDR3, the DNA is TGTGCCAGCAGCCCTGACAGCAGTAGCTCCTACGAGCAGTACTTC.

Note on this clonotype: No conserved phenylalanine or tryptophan is present at the end of the CDR3, so a read error is the likely explanation. This sequence joins TRBV14 and TRBJ1-1; D gene ambiguous. This CDR3 contains 16 residues. CDR1 and CDR2 (germline): SGHDN, FVKESK. V was cut by 2 bases and J by 7 bases, with 20 bases left in between. The CDR3 reads CASSQTFGHSSLEAFL. The CDR3 coding sequence is TGTGCCAGCAGCCAAACGTTCGGGCATTCTAGCCTTGAAGCTTTCTTA.

There are many counts of this clonotype. The chain joins TRBV7-6 to TRBJ2-5, with D unresolved. The CDR3 extends over 12 amino acids. Germline loops: CDR1 SGHVS, CDR2 FNYEAQ. V lost 5 bases and J 5 bases, leaving 9 bases between the germline ends. The CDR3 here is CASSPDWETQYF. In DNA form, the CDR3 reads TGTGCCAGCAGCCCAGACTGGGAGACCCAGTACTTC.

To note about this clonotype: No conserved phenylalanine or tryptophan is present at the end of the CDR3, so a read error is the likely explanation. No DNA is shown, since the ends of the CDR3 on it are uncertain; the CDR3 is the one TCRdb lists. V gene TRBV29-1 combines with J gene TRBJ2-2; the DNA was not used to check the table's D call, TRBD2. CDR1 SQVTM and CDR2 ANQGSEA come from the germline V gene. The CDR3 is 12 residues long, counting both termini. CDR3 residues: CSVVEGTGELLV.

The chain combines TRBV7-8 with TRBJ1-2, with D tentatively TRBD1 (5 bases). The CDR3 sequence is 15 residues long. Germline values: CDR1 SGHVS, CDR2 FQNEAQ. The V gene lost 0 bases and the J gene lost 3 bases, with 11 bases spanning the gap. CDR3: CASSLAWQGDYGYTF. The CDR3 coding sequence is TGTGCCAGCAGCTTAGCGTGGCAGGGCGACTATGGCTACACCTTC.

This clonotype was seen ten or more times. A junction end diverges from the germline sequence, so it may reflect a read error. V gene TRBV12-3 or TRBV12-4 combines with J gene TRBJ2-7; D is possibly TRBD1 or TRBD2 (5 bases each). CDR3 length equals 13 residues. CDR3: CASSERDAASANF. In DNA form, the CDR3 reads TGTGCCAGCAGTGAACGGGACGCCGCCTCAGCAAACTTC.

This clonotype is a singleton in its sample. At one end, the junction sequence differs from germline, possibly due to a read error. This chain links TRBV20-1 with TRBJ2-7, with a possible D match to TRBD2 (5 bases). The CDR3 covers 13 residues. CDR1 is DFQATT, CDR2 SNEGSKA, per germline (reference sequence). The CDR3: CSAPLGSPGERYF. CDR3 nucleotides: TGCAGTGCTCCCCTTGGGAGTCCCGGCGAGCGGTACTTC.

This clonotype was counted between two and nine times. CDR3 sequence: CASSSGGDEQYF. The CDR3 nucleotides are TGTGCCAGCAGCTCAGGGGGGGACGAGCAGTACTTC. The rearrangement links TRBV12-3 or TRBV12-4 to TRBJ2-7; D is possibly TRBD1 or TRBD2 (7 bases each). The CDR3 extends over 12 amino acids. V was clipped by 6 bases and J by 5 bases, with 11 bases between them.

This clonotype was observed at least ten times. The chain joins TRBV28 to TRBJ2-5; D is possibly TRBD1 (5 bases). There are 16 residues in the CDR3. V lost 1 base, J lost 0 bases, and 12 bases lay in between. Germline V gene sequence: CDR1 MDHEN, CDR2 SYDVKM. The CDR3 sequence: CASSLLAGSNQETQYF. The CDR3 region has the DNA TGTGCCAGCAGTTTATTAGCAGGGTCAAACCAAGAGACCCAGTACTTC.

This clonotype was seen many times. No conserved phenylalanine or tryptophan is present at the end of the CDR3, so a read error is the likely explanation. It is unclear where the CDR3 begins or ends on the DNA, so no DNA is shown, and the CDR3 is as TCRdb lists it. The CDR3 sequence: CASSLEGDRPIR. The chain couples TRBV5-4 to TRBJ2-7; TRBD1 was called by the table and not checked on the DNA. The CDR3 length equals 12 residues, ends included. The germline V gene has CDR1 SGHNT and CDR2 YYREEE (reference sequence).

In its sample, this clonotype was seen many times. The chain is built from TRBV2 and TRBJ2-7; 10 positions agree with TRBD1. The CDR3 has 14 amino acids. With V trimmed by 7 bases and J by 7 bases, 10 bases remained unmatched. The germline V gene has CDR1 SNHLY and CDR2 FYNNEI. CDR3 protein: CASIFWDRGEEQYF. The DNA of the CDR3 is TGTGCCAGCATATTTTGGGACAGGGGTGAGGAGCAGTACTTC.

This clonotype was counted only a few times. The chain recombines TRBV24-1 with TRBJ2-3; 14 bases match TRBD2. V lost 9 bases to trimming and J lost 4 bases; unmatched junction nucleotides: 2. This CDR3 contains 14 residues. The V gene's germline CDR1 is KGHDR and CDR2 SFDVKD. In nucleotides, the CDR3 is TGTGCCACCCTGACTAGCGGGAGGGCAGATACGCAGTATTTT. Translated, it gives CATLTSGRADTQYF.

The genes are TRBV19 and TRBJ1-2; possibly TRBD1 for D (5 bases). Trimming shortened V by 8 bases and J by 5 bases, and 12 bases separated the two germline ends. Germline CDR1 is LNHDA and CDR2 is SQIVND (reference sequence). The CDR3 has 12 residues. CDR3 protein: CASGGVLYGYTF. DNA for the CDR3: TGTGCCAGTGGGGGAGTTTTGTATGGCTACACCTTC.

The table lists this clonotype with many counts. V gene TRBV15 combines with J gene TRBJ1-1, with 8 positions matching TRBD1. Trimming at V came to 5 bases and at J to 4 bases, leaving 9 bases not matched to a gene. CDR3 size: 15 residues. Germline-derived CDR1 and CDR2 are LNHNV and YYDKDF (reference sequence). In DNA, the CDR3 is TGTGCCACCAGCGGGAGACAGGGGATGACCACTGAAGCTTTCTTT. Its protein is CATSGRQGMTTEAFF.

Comments on this clonotype: This may arise from a read error, as a much more abundant clone is one base away. The rearrangement links TRBV29-1 to TRBJ2-7, with D tentatively TRBD2 (6 bases). The J call is uncertain, as TRBJ2-1 better fits the DNA end. The CDR3 is 12 amino acids. The V gene's germline CDR1 is SQVTM and CDR2 ANQGSEA. DNA of the CDR3: TGCAGCGTTGTGACTAGTGTCTACGAGCAGTTCTTC. Amino acids: CSVVTSVYEQFF.

This clonotype has a count of ten or more. This rearrangement joins TRBV29-1 to TRBJ2-5, with D unresolved. The germline V gene encodes CDR1 SQVTM and CDR2 ANQGSEA. The CDR3 consists of 15 residues. V was shortened by 3 bases and J by 3 bases, with 17 bases between the two germline ends. This CDR3 is CSVDGILLGKETQYF. For the CDR3, the DNA is TGCAGCGTTGATGGGATCCTATTGGGAAAAGAGACCCAGTACTTC.

The chain combines TRBV4-3 with TRBJ2-3; D gene unclear. The CDR3 has 17 residues. Germline V gene lookup returns CDR1 LGHNA and CDR2 YSLEER. The germline V and J ends were trimmed by 0 bases and 2 bases, with 15 bases remaining between them. This CDR3 reads CASSQDGAHSYTDTQYF. The CDR3 DNA follows: TGCGCCAGCAGCCAAGATGGAGCACACTCTTACACAGATACGCAGTATTTT.

About this clonotype itself: This may come from a read error, since a much larger clone is one base off. Without the conserved terminal phenylalanine or tryptophan, this CDR3 likely stems from a read error. This chain uses TRBV28 with TRBJ1-1; D not certain. CDR1 is MDHEN, CDR2 SYDVKM, per germline. V lost 6 bases and J lost 0, with 11 bases in between. This CDR3 has 14 residues. The CDR3 sequence is CASRSPRLNTEAFV. CDR3 coding DNA: TGTGCCAGCAGGTCCCCGCGGTTGAACACTGAAGCTTTCGTT.

The rearrangement joins TRBV4-1 to TRBJ2-7; 8 bases are a match to TRBD1. V trimming: 5 bases; J trimming: 2 bases; junction bases outside the gene matches: 11. Germline V gene sequence: CDR1 MGHRA, CDR2 YSYEKL. The length of the CDR3 is 16 residues. The CDR3 loop reads CASSETGTGRAYEQYF. The CDR3, as DNA: TGCGCCAGCAGCGAGACCGGGACAGGCAGGGCCTACGAGCAGTACTTC.

The DNA of the CDR3 is TGCGCCAGCAACCTGGACCCGGGAACATATGAGCAGTTCTTC. Translating gives CASNLDPGTYEQFF. This chain uses TRBV4-1 with TRBJ2-1, with D possibly being TRBD2 (5 bases). CDR3 length: 14 residues. With 7 bases removed from V and 8 bases from J, the gap between germline ends came to 18 bases. The V gene's germline CDR1 is MGHRA and CDR2 YSYEKL.

As concerns this clonotype: A much larger clone differs from this one at a single base, so this may be a read error. The chain carries TRBV6-2 or TRBV6-3 and TRBJ1-1; a possible D gene is TRBD1 (5 bases). This CDR3 contains 11 residues. Germline CDR1 and CDR2: MNHEY and SVGEGT. The CDR3 nucleotides read TGTGCCAGCCGCAGGGCCACTGAAGTTTTCTTT. Protein sequence: CASRRATEVFF.

This chain links TRBV20-1 with TRBJ2-1, with 10 bases lining up with TRBD2. The CDR3 is 14 residues long. Unmatched junction bases numbered 1, after V lost 0 bases and J lost 5 bases. CDR1 and CDR2 from the germline V gene are DFQATT and SNEGSKA (reference sequence). Written as DNA, the CDR3 is TGCAGTGCTAGAGAACTAGCGGGGAACAATGAGCAGTTCTTC. This sequence encodes CSARELAGNNEQFF.

The V call is TRBV4-3, the J call TRBJ1-1; D is undetermined. Germline V CDR1 and CDR2: LGHNA, YSLEER. This CDR3 spans 15 amino acids. Trimming removed 1 base from V and 0 bases from J, with 9 bases in between. CDR3 DNA: TGCGCCAGCAGCCAAGGGTCAAATCTGAACACTGAAGCTTTCTTT. As protein: CASSQGSNLNTEAFF.

This clonotype was seen a few times. This chain uses TRBV10-2 with TRBJ1-2; 8 nucleotides line up with TRBD1. Germline V lookup: CDR1 WSHSY, CDR2 SAAADI. Germline trimming cut 6 bases from V and 2 bases from J; bases unmatched to any gene: 5. The CDR3 totals 14 residues. CDR3 sequence (DNA): TGCGCCAGCAGCCCGACAGGGGACAACTATGGCTACACCTTC. Translated: CASSPTGDNYGYTF.

Points on this clonotype: The conserved phenylalanine or tryptophan normally closing the CDR3 is absent here, so this likely arose from a read error. The chain joins TRBV6-2 or TRBV6-3 to TRBJ2-5, with 7 bases aligning to TRBD2. The CDR3 spans 16 residues. Germline-derived CDR1 and CDR2 are MNHEY and SVGEGT. V shed 0 bases and J 2 bases; nucleotides not matched to a gene: 6. The chain's CDR3 is CASSYSGGRKQETQYL. The CDR3 DNA reads TGTGCCAGCAGTTACTCCGGGGGGAGGAAGCAAGAGACCCAGTACCTC.

The chain recombines TRBV7-6 with TRBJ2-5; D uncertain. Trimming cost V 5 bases and J 2 bases, with 18 bases left between them. The CDR3 runs to 16 residues. Germline loops: CDR1 SGHVS, CDR2 FNYEAQ. This CDR3 is CASSPPSTGVQETQYF. The DNA for the CDR3 is TGTGCCAGCAGCCCCCCCTCGACGGGCGTTCAAGAGACCCAGTACTTC.

This clonotype was counted between two and nine times. CDR3 residues: CASSYASGTYEQYF. The CDR3 DNA is TGTGCCAGTAGTTACGCTAGCGGGACCTACGAGCAGTACTTC. V gene TRBV19 combines with J gene TRBJ2-7; 9 bases map to TRBD2. This CDR3 has 14 amino acids. Germline V CDR1 and CDR2: LNHDA, SQIVND (reference sequence). The V gene end was trimmed by 5 bases and the J gene end by 2 bases; junction bases not matched to a gene: 4.